This entry concerns a single T cell receptor (beta chain). The repertoire was sequenced with immunoSEQ multiplex PCR; TCRdb's copy has only in-frame clones and lacks some. The sample records just under 9,500 clones, around 80% being singletons. After removal of 5 bases from V and 4 bases from J, the junction contained 5 bases not matched to a gene. Per the germline V gene, CDR1 is LNHDA and CDR2 is SQIVND (reference sequence). CDR3 size: 14 residues. This specimen belongs to a study of T cell clones after liver transplantation. Study-level information: A pre-transplant mixed lymphocyte reaction with TCRbeta sequencing defined graft-donor-reactive clones followed in post-transplant blood. Tolerance: complete withdrawal held at least one year, liver enzymes staying within twice normal.

The sequences come from CD8+ T cells from blood, collected at the 22-month timepoint. The clonotype originates from a human patient who received a liver transplant. A subset of T cells may come from the graft donor. This chain uses TRBV19 with TRBJ2-1; TRBD1 aligns across 7 bases. The DNA for the CDR3 is TGTGCCAGTAGTCCCGGGACAGATTACAATGAGCAGTTCTTC. Amino acid sequence: CASSPGTDYNEQFF.